What follows are 13 T cell receptor beta chains derived from one specimen sequenced in a study of control samples from healthy donors and cancer patients. Repertoires were generated with immunoSEQ multiplex PCR, while TCRdb's copy carries only in-frame clones and drops some. The sample includes some 130,000 clones, roughly 90% of them seen just once. Specimen: blood. Receptors were obtained from a woman aged 50 to 60 in good health.

The CDR3 DNA is TGTGCCAGCAGTGAAGGGACTAGCGGGAGTGGCACAGATACGCAGTATTTT. Translated, it gives CASSEGTSGSGTDTQYF. J is TRBJ2-3 and V is TRBV2; 13 nucleotides match TRBD2. This CDR3 spans 17 amino acids. Germline assignment: CDR1 SNHLY and CDR2 FYNNEI. V gave up 1 base and J gave up 1 base; unmatched junction bases: 2.

The rearrangement uses TRBV29-1 and TRBJ2-5; TRBD2 matches 7 bases. V was pared by 4 bases and J by 5 bases, with 7 bases of the junction left unmatched. The CDR3 runs to 13 residues. The germline gives CDR1 SQVTM, CDR2 ANQGSEA. DNA of the CDR3: TGCAGCGTTGGACTAGCCGGGGGGGAGACCCAGTACTTC. Its translation: CSVGLAGGETQYF.

The genes are TRBV6-6 and TRBJ2-2; no firm D call. The CDR3 extends over 15 amino acids. Germline V gene data show CDR1 as MNHNY and CDR2 as SVGAGI (reference sequence). Between the trimmed V and J ends, which lost 7 bases and 0 bases, there was a span of 12 bases. The CDR3 region is CASNHGASNTGELFF. The CDR3 DNA is TGTGCCAGCAATCACGGCGCTTCGAACACCGGGGAGCTGTTTTTT.

The genes are TRBV11-2 and TRBJ2-5; 9 bases align to TRBD1. CDR1 and CDR2 from the germline V gene are SGHAT and FQNNGV. V was pared by 1 base and J by 5 bases, with 5 bases of the junction left unmatched. The CDR3 runs to 15 residues. The DNA for the CDR3 is TGTGCCAGCAGCTTAGGACAGGGGGTGTGGGAGACCCAGTACTTC. Amino acid sequence: CASSLGQGVWETQYF.

Remarks on this clone: One end of the junction is discordant with germline, which a read error may explain. The rearrangement joins TRBV6-2 or TRBV6-3 to TRBJ2-2, with 10 positions matching TRBD1. CDR3 size: 17 residues. Per the germline V gene, CDR1 is MNHEY and CDR2 is SVGEGT. The CDR3 region has the DNA TGTGCCAGCAGTCACTCCGGGACAGGGGCGAACACCGGGGAGCTGTTTTTT. Protein product: CASSHSGTGANTGELFF.

The V call is TRBV12-3 or TRBV12-4, the J call TRBJ1-1; 10 bases map to TRBD1. Unmatched junction bases numbered 8, after V lost 10 bases and J lost 6 bases. This CDR3 contains 13 residues. CDR3: CATEDRGMSEAFF. CDR3 DNA: TGTGCCACCGAGGACAGGGGGATGTCTGAAGCTTTCTTT.

The chain couples TRBV5-1 to TRBJ2-2; 9 nucleotides line up with TRBD1. Per germline, CDR1 SGHRS and CDR2 YFSETQ. The CDR3 loop spans 16 amino acids. After removal of 0 bases from V and 6 bases from J, the junction contained 6 bases not matched to a gene. The CDR3 sequence: CASSLVGTGRSGELFF. The CDR3 DNA sequence: TGCGCCAGCAGCTTGGTGGGGACAGGGAGGTCCGGGGAGCTGTTTTTT.

The V gene is TRBV5-5, the J gene TRBJ2-7; the match to TRBD1 covers 10 bases. After removal of 4 bases from V and 5 bases from J, the junction contained 9 bases not matched to a gene. Germline assignment: CDR1 SGHKS and CDR2 YYEKEE (reference sequence). The CDR3 totals 15 residues. The CDR3 sequence is CASSGGTGVPHEQYF. Here the CDR3 DNA reads TGTGCCAGCAGCGGAGGGACAGGGGTTCCTCACGAGCAGTACTTC.

This clone came up a few times. In DNA form, the CDR3 reads TGTGCCAGCAGCTTAGAATCCCTTGGAAACACCATATATTTT. It yields the protein CASSLESLGNTIYF. The V and J genes are TRBV11-2 and TRBJ1-3, with D unresolved. V lost 0 bases and J 3 bases, leaving 6 bases between the germline ends. The CDR3 totals 14 residues. Germline CDR1 and CDR2: SGHAT and FQNNGV.

The V and J genes are TRBV28 and TRBJ2-1; unclear D gene. Germline CDR1 reads MDHEN; CDR2 reads SYDVKM. CDR3 length: 16 residues. V lost 3 bases, J lost 1 base, and 13 bases lay in between. CDR3 DNA sequence: TGTGCCAGCAGTTTCCTTTTTGGTACGTCCTACAATGAGCAGTTCTTC. This sequence encodes CASSFLFGTSYNEQFF.

The chain is built from TRBV4-2 and TRBJ2-7; 12 nucleotides line up with TRBD2. V was clipped by 0 bases and J by 2 bases; unmatched bases: 8. Germline CDR1 reads LGHNA; CDR2 reads YNFKEQ. The CDR3 sequence is 18 residues long. CDR3 DNA sequence: TGTGCCAGCAGCCAAGAAACCCCCCGACTAGCGGGGGCCTACGAGCAGTACTTC. Protein: CASSQETPRLAGAYEQYF.

The gene calls are TRBV11-2 and TRBJ1-1; 9 bases are shared with TRBD1. CDR1 and CDR2 from the germline V gene are SGHAT and FQNNGV. This CDR3 has 16 residues. V shed 4 bases, J shed 0 bases, and the junction held 6 bases outside the gene matches. The CDR3 loop reads CASSSQGAALNTEAFF. The CDR3 DNA sequence: TGTGCCAGCAGCTCACAGGGGGCAGCGCTGAACACTGAAGCTTTCTTT.

This clone was seen just once. The J gene is TRBJ1-6, the V gene TRBV30, with D unclear. Between the trimmed V and J ends, which lost 3 bases and 2 bases, there was a span of 11 bases. This CDR3 has 15 residues. Germline-derived CDR1 and CDR2 are GTSNPN and SVGIG (reference sequence). The DNA of the CDR3 is TGTGCCTGGAGGTCGGCGAACGCCTATAATTCACCCCTCCACTTT. This codes for CAWRSANAYNSPLHF.